This T cell receptor beta chain was identified in a study of cytomegalovirus exposure and HLA in healthy donors. Study summary: Earlier, 95 million to 120 million unique TCR beta sequences were recovered from roughly 200 million T cells by an analysis. Study results and limitations: In a later analysis, parvovirus B19, influenza, CMV and Epstein-Barr virus appeared linked to several top co-occurrence clusters. Fewer N-insertions than the approximately 700-donor mean were reportedly shown by an Asian-associated ancestry cluster in a later analysis.

This clone was seen only a few times. Its specificity is unknown. Trimming stripped 6 bases from V and 7 bases from J, with 18 bases between. Germline lookup yields CDR1 MNHEY and CDR2 SMNVEV (reference sequence). There are 14 residues in the CDR3. The PCR used 60 Vbeta and 13 Jbeta primers. Sequencing was performed with immunoSEQ multiplex PCR; in TCRdb, only in-frame clones are kept and a portion is missing. Seen here are 150,000 to 170,000 clones, around 84% observed once, and the top ten hold around 6%. The rearrangement uses TRBV27 and TRBJ1-2, with TRBD1 as a possible D gene (5 bases). The sequence was obtained from a middle-aged woman in good health and CMV-seropositive. Material: PBMCs. CDR3 residues: CASRGATDLRGYTF. The CDR3 coding sequence is TGTGCCAGCAGAGGGGCCACAGACCTCCGTGGCTACACCTTC.